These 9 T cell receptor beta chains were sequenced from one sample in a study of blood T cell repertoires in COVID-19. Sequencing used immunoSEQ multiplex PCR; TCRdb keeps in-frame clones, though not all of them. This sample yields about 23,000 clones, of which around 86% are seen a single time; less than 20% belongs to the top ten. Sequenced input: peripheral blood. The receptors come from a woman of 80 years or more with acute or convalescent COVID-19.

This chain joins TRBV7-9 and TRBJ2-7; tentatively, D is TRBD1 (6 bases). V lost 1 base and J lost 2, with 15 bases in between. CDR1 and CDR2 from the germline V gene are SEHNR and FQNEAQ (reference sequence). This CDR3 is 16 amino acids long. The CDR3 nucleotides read TGTGCCAGCAGCTTAGGACGGGCAGGGGCTCCCTACGAGCAGTACTTC. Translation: CASSLGRAGAPYEQYF.

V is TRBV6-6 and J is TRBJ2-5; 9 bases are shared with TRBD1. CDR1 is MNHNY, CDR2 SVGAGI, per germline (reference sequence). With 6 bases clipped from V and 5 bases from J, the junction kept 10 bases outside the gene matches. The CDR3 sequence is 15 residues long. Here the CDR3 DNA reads TGTGCCAGCAGCTCGACTACAGGGGGCCGGGAGACCCAGTACTTC. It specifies CASSSTTGGRETQYF.

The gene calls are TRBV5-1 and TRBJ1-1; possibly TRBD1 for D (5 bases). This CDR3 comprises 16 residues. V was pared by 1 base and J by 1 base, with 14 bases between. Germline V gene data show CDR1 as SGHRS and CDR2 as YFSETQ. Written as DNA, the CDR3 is TGCGCCAGCAGCTTGTTCGGGGGAGGGTGGAACACTGAAGCTTTCTTT. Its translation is CASSLFGGGWNTEAFF.

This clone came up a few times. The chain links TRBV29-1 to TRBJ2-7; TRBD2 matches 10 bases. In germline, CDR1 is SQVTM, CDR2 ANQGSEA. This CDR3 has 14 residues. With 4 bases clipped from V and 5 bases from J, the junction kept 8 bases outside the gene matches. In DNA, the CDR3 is TGCAGCGTTGGAATGACGGGACTAGCGAACGAGCAGTACTTC. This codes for CSVGMTGLANEQYF.

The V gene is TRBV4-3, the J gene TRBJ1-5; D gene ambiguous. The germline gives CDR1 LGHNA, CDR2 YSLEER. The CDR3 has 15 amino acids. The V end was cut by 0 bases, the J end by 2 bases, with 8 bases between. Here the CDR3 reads CASSQDMRGNQPQHF. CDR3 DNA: TGCGCCAGCAGCCAAGATATGAGGGGCAATCAGCCCCAGCATTTT.

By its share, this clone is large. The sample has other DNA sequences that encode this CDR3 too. The CDR3 bases are TGTGCCAGCAGTCGACAGGGCTCCTACAATGAGCAGTTCTTC. Translated: CASSRQGSYNEQFF. V usage is TRBV6-2 or TRBV6-3 and J usage is TRBJ2-1; 7 bases line up with TRBD1. CDR1 and CDR2 from the germline V gene are MNHEY and SVGEGT. The CDR3 consists of 14 residues. V trimming: 5 bases; J trimming: 0 bases; junction bases outside the gene matches: 1.

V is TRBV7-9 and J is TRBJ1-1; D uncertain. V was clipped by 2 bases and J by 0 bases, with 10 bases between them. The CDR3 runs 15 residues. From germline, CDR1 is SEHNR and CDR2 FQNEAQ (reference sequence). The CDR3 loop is CASSLFSQMNTEAFF. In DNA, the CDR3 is TGTGCCAGCAGCTTATTTTCCCAGATGAACACTGAAGCTTTCTTT.

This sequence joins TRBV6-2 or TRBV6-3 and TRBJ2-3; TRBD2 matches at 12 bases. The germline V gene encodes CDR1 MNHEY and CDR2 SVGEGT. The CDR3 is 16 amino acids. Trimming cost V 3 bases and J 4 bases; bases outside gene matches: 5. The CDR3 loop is CASSYGLAGSPDTQYF. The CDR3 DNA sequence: TGTGCCAGCAGTTATGGACTAGCGGGAAGCCCAGATACGCAGTATTTT.

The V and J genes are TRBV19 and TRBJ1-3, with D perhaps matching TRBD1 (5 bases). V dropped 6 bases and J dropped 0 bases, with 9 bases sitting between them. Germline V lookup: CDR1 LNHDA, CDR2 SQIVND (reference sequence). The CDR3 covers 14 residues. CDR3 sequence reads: CASRTGNSGNTIYF. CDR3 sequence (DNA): TGTGCCAGTAGAACAGGAAACTCTGGAAACACCATATATTTT.